The sequence of this TCR beta chain was determined in a study of blood T cell repertoires in COVID-19. The overall study: Samples taken during acute and convalescent COVID-19 were collected in the United States, Italy and Spain. The cDNA or gDNA used as material had been derived from T cells, B-cell-depleted T cells, or PBMCs.

With 8 bases clipped from V and 2 bases from J, the junction kept 4 bases outside the gene matches. Per the germline V gene, CDR1 is ENHRY and CDR2 is SYGVKD. This CDR3 contains 13 residues. Per the authors' pipeline: How many nucleated cells were present was estimated from reference gene primer amplification. Profiling relied on immunoSEQ multiplex PCR, and the TCRdb table lists in-frame clones only, not all of them. V and J calls and clone size follow that table, whereas D and trimming were derived from the DNA. Among about 120,000 clones listed, 75% to 85% were seen once. The sample taken for sequencing was peripheral blood. J is TRBJ2-3 and V is TRBV10-3, with 7 bases matching TRBD2. The source of this sequence is a woman aged 50 to 60 with acute or convalescent COVID-19. The CDR3 loop is CAISLATTDTQYF. CDR3 coding DNA: TGTGCCATCTCACTAGCGACCACAGATACGCAGTATTTT.